This T cell receptor (beta chain) is from a study of blood T cell repertoires in COVID-19 (dated by TCRdb to 2019 to 2021). In the study overall: Collaborator samples came from the United States, Italy and Spain and covered acute and convalescent phases of COVID-19. The samples were drawn from two sources: the first 160 participants of the ongoing ImmuneRACE study, and 1,254 subjects contributed by 6 global collaborators. Where available, HLA class I and class II types were taken from metadata supplied by the sample provider and were not determined by assay-based typing. The dataset comprised deeply sampled blood TCRbeta repertoires from subjects exposed to, actively infected with, or recovered from COVID-19. The prospective study material was composed of cDNA or gDNA derived from T cells, B-cell-depleted T cells, or PBMCs. Sample metadata almost always included a de-identified subject ID, COVID-19 status, age in years and sex. The repertoires were released in a freely available public database intended as a resource for research on the immune response to SARS-CoV-2. General study outcomes and caveats: Clinical and demographic metadata were provided uncurated, with the amount varying by source and participant.

Collaborating institutions collected whole blood in K2EDTA tubes following their own protocols. For TCRbeta analysis, collaborators shipped samples as frozen whole blood, isolated PBMCs, or DNA extracted from either of those sample types. TCRbeta CDR3 regions were amplified from genomic DNA using the immunoSEQ Assay, a bias-controlled multiplex PCR. Concerning the study's data processing: The number of nucleated cells in each sample was estimated from the amplification of reference gene primers within the assay. To quantify the absolute abundance of each unique TCRbeta CDR3 rearrangement, sequence reads were collapsed and filtered. For each sample, productive Simpson clonality was calculated by taking the square root of Simpson's diversity index across productive rearrangements. TCRdb retrieved this table from immuneACCESS and kept in-frame rearrangements only. Not all clones are present; in checked studies, unresolved V genes account for under half, and no reason is known for the remainder. The V and J calls and clone size are taken from that table; D and trimming were inferred from the DNA. The sample has 160,000 or so clones on record, 80% of them singletons. Jointly, the top ten make up 5% to 8.5% of the sample.

V loses 6 bases of germline sequence and J loses 3 bases, and the interval between the two ends is 12 bases. Taken from cysteine to phenylalanine, the CDR3 has 13 residues. The only DNA kept is the CDR3, 39 bases in frame from the first base. On this clone itself: This receptor's antigen is unknown. Base quality data are lacking; no much larger clone is found one base away.

The sequence derives from a man between 65 and 85 years old with active or convalescent COVID-19. Sequencing was performed on peripheral blood. The chain employs TRBV12-3 or TRBV12-4 and TRBJ2-7; a tentative D call is TRBD1 (5 bases match). The CDR3 region reads CASRRSDSYEQYF. The bases are TGTGCCAGCAGGCGGAGTGACAGCTACGAGCAGTACTTC.